Below, 10 T cell receptor beta chains from the same sample are listed, as sequenced in a study of blood T cells in healthy people across ages. A second PCR of 7 to 11 cycles used a sample-barcoded 5' primer and a J-beta primer mix. TCRdb passed the 5' RACE reads through MiXCR, listing each CDR3 protein once. The sample includes fewer than 800,000 distinct CDR3 sequences, more than 40% of them seen just once. The material sequenced was blood. These receptors came from a woman aged 60-75 years in good health.

The chain joins TRBV19 to TRBJ2-7; the match to TRBD1 covers 12 bases. Trimming cost V 2 bases and J 8 bases; bases outside gene matches: 13. This CDR3 spans 17 amino acids. Germline V CDR1 and CDR2: LNHDA, SQIVND (reference sequence). This CDR3 is CASSITFVGTGGAKQYF. The CDR3 nucleotides are TGTGCCAGTAGTATAACTTTCGTTGGGACAGGGGGCGCGAAGCAGTACTTC.

Concerning this clonotype itself: A clone one base away is much larger, so this may be a read error. V is TRBV29-1 and J is TRBJ2-3; no reliable D call. There are 11 residues in the CDR3. Germline V CDR1 and CDR2: SQVTM, ANQGSEA. With 3 bases removed from V and 12 bases from J, the gap between germline ends came to 13 bases. The CDR3 DNA is TGCAGCGTTGATTTAACTGGCCGTCAGTATTTT. This gives the protein CSVDLTGRQYF.

The CDR3 sequence is CAISETQGQGSNNEQFF. Written as DNA, the CDR3 is TGTGCCATCAGTGAGACCCAGGGACAGGGGTCGAACAATGAGCAGTTCTTC. V is TRBV10-3 and J is TRBJ2-1; 10 bases are shared with TRBD1. Germline V gene lookup returns CDR1 ENHRY and CDR2 SYGVKD. The CDR3 length is 17 residues. V shed 2 bases and J 5 bases; nucleotides not matched to a gene: 9.

The chain's CDR3 is CATSDPRQGRETQYF. CDR3 in DNA: TGTGCCACCAGTGATCCAAGACAGGGTCGGGAGACCCAGTACTTC. This chain links TRBV24-1 with TRBJ2-5, with 7 nucleotides matching TRBD1. The CDR3 has 15 amino acids. V shed 3 bases and J 5 bases; nucleotides not matched to a gene: 8. Germline assignment: CDR1 KGHDR and CDR2 SFDVKD.

The V call is TRBV6-6, the J call TRBJ2-3, with D possibly being TRBD1 (5 bases). Looked up from germline, CDR1 is MNHNY and CDR2 is SVGAGI (reference sequence). The CDR3 has 15 amino acids. V lost 2 bases and J lost 10, with 19 bases in between. The DNA for the CDR3 is TGTGCCAGCAGTTACGCGTTAGGGGCAAGTGTCGCGCAGTATTTT. Its protein is CASSYALGASVAQYF.

The sample holds a few counts of this clonotype. The chain has TRBV7-2 and TRBJ2-1; D not resolved. The CDR3 contains 13 residues. The V end lost 5 bases, the J end lost 0 bases, and 5 bases lay between the germline ends. CDR1 and CDR2 from the germline V gene are SGHTA and FQGNSA. CDR3 in DNA: TGTGCCAGCAGCACCAGCTCCTACAATGAGCAGTTCTTC. Translation gives CASSTSSYNEQFF.

J is TRBJ2-7 and V is TRBV13; 9 bases align to TRBD1. The CDR3 extends over 15 amino acids. Trimming took 2 bases from V and 0 from J; bases not matched to a gene: 2. The V gene's germline CDR1 is PRHDT and CDR2 FYEKMQ (reference sequence). The CDR3 is CASSLQDRGSYEQYF. CDR3 bases: TGTGCCAGCAGCTTACAGGACAGGGGCTCCTACGAGCAGTACTTC.

Worth noting for this clonotype: An end of the junction does not agree with germline; a read error may underlie this. The chain employs TRBV4-2 and TRBJ2-7; D unresolved. There are 13 residues in the CDR3. Germline CDR1 is LGHNA and CDR2 is YNFKEQ. CDR3 DNA: TGTGCCGGCAGCCAAGAACTTTGGCACGAGCAGTACTTC. Protein product: CAGSQELWHEQYF.

This clonotype was seen a single time. The genes are TRBV10-3 and TRBJ1-5; a weak D match, TRBD1 (6 bases). Trimming stripped 3 bases from V and 5 bases from J, with 11 bases between. CDR1 and CDR2 from the germline V gene are ENHRY and SYGVKD. The CDR3 length is 14 residues. Here the CDR3 reads CAISDRGRDQPQHF. The DNA for the CDR3 is TGTGCCATCAGTGACAGGGGTAGGGATCAGCCCCAGCATTTT.

This clonotype was counted ten times or more. Here the CDR3 reads CASSGGVIAAVEQFF. The CDR3 DNA reads as TGTGCCAGCAGCGGAGGGGTCATCGCGGCGGTTGAGCAGTTCTTC. V is TRBV9 and J is TRBJ2-1; D is possibly TRBD1 or TRBD2 (5 bases each). Trimming took off 3 bases at V and 9 bases at J, with 19 bases between the two ends. Germline CDR1 reads SGDLS; CDR2 reads YYNGEE. This CDR3 has 15 residues.